The entry that follows covers one TCR beta chain sequence. The antigen remains undetermined. Being one base from a much bigger clone, this may be a read error. TCR beta VDJ and CDR3 were profiled, and genomic DNA was the template. TCRdb ran MiXCR on the reads and lists one entry per CDR3 protein. Here the sample spans 300,000 or so distinct CDR3 sequences, 55% to 65% being singletons. This CDR3 region has 14 residues. The germline V and J ends were trimmed by 3 bases and 5 bases, with 10 bases remaining between them. CDR1 and CDR2 from the germline V gene are SGHTA and FQGNSA. This entry comes from a study of CD8+CD57+ T cells in acquired aplastic anemia. At the level of the study: When averaged, DNA from sorted CD4+ and CD8+ cells came to 3 to 4 ug. Study outcomes and limitations: The CD8+ Simpson's diversity of patients and controls was not significantly different. Shared by patients and controls, 25 to 35 CD8+ CDR3s were abundant in patients.

The V call is TRBV7-2, the J call TRBJ1-4; perhaps TRBD1 as D (6 bases). The sequenced sample consisted of sorted CD4+, CD8+, or CD8+CD57+ T cells (not recorded which) from PBMCs. This clonotype was obtained from a human donor with severe aplastic anemia or a healthy control (not recorded which). The CDR3 region is CASSFEQGNEKLFF. CDR3 DNA: TGTGCCAGCAGCTTTGAACAGGGAAATGAAAAACTGTTTTTT.